This TCR beta chain was identified during a study of long-term antiretroviral therapy in people with HIV. Study observations and caveats: Diversity rose after ART but stayed below transplant donor controls. In HIV, the repertoires covered a tighter span of CDR3 lengths than in controls.

Trimming removed 7 bases from V and 1 base from J; junction bases left unmatched: 2. CDR1 LGHNT and CDR2 FRNRAP come from the germline V gene. The CDR3 consists of 13 residues. Regarding this clone: Its specificity is unknown.

Investigators performed immunoSEQ version v3.0 at survey level. Per sample, sequencing targeted 40,000-50,000 T-cell genomes. Measured with immunoSEQ multiplex PCR; TCRdb has only the in-frame clones, and not every one. The sample lists about 27,000 clones; about 82% were seen once. The chain recombines TRBV12-5 with TRBJ2-7; 9 bases align to TRBD1. The clonotype comes from a man between 35 and 55 years old with HIV. The source material was unsorted PBMCs, sampled 3 years after starting antiretroviral therapy. CDR3 sequence (DNA): TGTGCTAGTGTGGGACAGGGATCCTACGAGCAGTACTTC. Its translation is CASVGQGSYEQYF. The complete variable domain, with remaining parts taken from reference TRBV12-5 and TRBJ2-7, reads DARVTQTPRHKVTEMGQEVTMRCQPILGHNTVFWYRQTMMQGLELLAYFRNRAPLDDSGMPKDRFSAEMPDATLATLKIQPSEPRDSAVYFCASVGQGSYEQYFGPGTRLTVT.